Following are 6 T cell receptor beta chains from one sample sequenced in a study of T cell responses to AZD1222 COVID-19 vaccine. Libraries were prepared by immunoSEQ multiplex PCR; TCRdb keeps only in-frame clonotypes and omits some of them. The table shows roughly 140,000 clones, with roughly 90% occurring only once. The sequences come from peripheral blood, collected 28 days after the second AZD1222 dose. These receptors were collected from an adult who received the AZD1222 COVID-19 vaccine.

The gene calls are TRBV9 and TRBJ2-7, with 9 bases matching TRBD2. Germline V gene data show CDR1 as SGDLS and CDR2 as YYNGEE. This CDR3 is built from 14 residues. V dropped 0 bases and J dropped 5; count of bases not matched to a gene: 3. This chain's CDR3 is CASSVEASGNEQYF. Here the CDR3 DNA reads TGTGCCAGCAGCGTAGAAGCTAGCGGGAACGAGCAGTACTTC.

In this sample, this clone turned up once. The V gene is TRBV4-2, the J gene TRBJ2-1; D call uncertain. Germline CDR1 LGHNA, CDR2 YNFKEQ. This CDR3 has 14 residues. With 0 bases removed from V and 6 bases from J, the gap between germline ends came to 9 bases. In DNA form, the CDR3 reads TGTGCCAGCAGCCAAGAAGCCTTGCTCAATGAGCAGTTCTTC. It translates to CASSQEALLNEQFF.

V gene TRBV28 combines with J gene TRBJ1-5; D perhaps matches TRBD1 (6 bases). The germline V gene encodes CDR1 MDHEN and CDR2 SYDVKM. V shed 3 bases and J shed 0 bases, with 15 bases lying between them. The CDR3 covers 17 residues. CDR3 loop: CASSLVGRGYSNQPQHF. Written as DNA, the CDR3 is TGTGCCAGCAGTTTGGTCGGCAGGGGATATAGCAATCAGCCCCAGCATTTT.

As DNA, the CDR3 is TGTGCCACCAAACTACAGGGGATGAACACTGAAGCTTTCTTT. Protein sequence: CATKLQGMNTEAFF. V and J are TRBV19 and TRBJ1-1; 7 bases align to TRBD1. The germline V gene has CDR1 LNHDA and CDR2 SQIVND (reference sequence). The CDR3 is made up of 14 amino acids. The V segment lost 10 bases and the J segment 0 bases; nucleotides outside the gene matches: 8.

This clone is a singleton in its sample. The gene calls are TRBV7-9 and TRBJ2-3; 15 bases map to TRBD2. CDR1 and CDR2 from the germline V gene are SEHNR and FQNEAQ (reference sequence). The length of the CDR3 is 14 residues. V shed 4 bases and J 13 bases; nucleotides not matched to a gene: 6. The CDR3 here is CASSSGLAGGPEYF. DNA for the CDR3: TGTGCCAGCAGCTCTGGACTAGCGGGAGGGCCAGAGTATTTT.

This chain links TRBV4-2 with TRBJ1-1; D not resolved. The CDR3 spans 15 residues. Trimming cost V 1 base and J 0 bases, with 9 bases left between them. The germline gives CDR1 LGHNA, CDR2 YNFKEQ. CDR3 sequence reads: CASSQVDSMNTEAFF. CDR3 sequence (DNA): TGTGCCAGCAGCCAAGTTGATAGCATGAACACTGAAGCTTTCTTT.